The sample holds a few counts of the clone carrying this TCR beta chain. What it binds is not known. The V gene's germline CDR1 is PRHDT and CDR2 FYEKMQ (reference sequence). CDR3 size: 15 residues. Trimming shortened V by 6 bases and J by 2 bases, and 14 bases separated the two germline ends. The data belong to a study of post-analysis software for immune sequencing data. General study findings and limits: TRBV5-6, TRBV5-1 and TRBV20-1 belonged to a set of a handful of TRBV segments that were more frequent in patients than controls.

Built from TCR beta cDNA, the libraries had unique molecular identifiers in them. T cells, roughly 0.95 to 10 million of them, yielded some 500,000 cDNA molecules. One entry per CDR3 protein results from TCRdb running MiXCR on the PCR reads. The sample includes fewer than 900,000 distinct CDR3 sequences, under 60% of them seen just once. The gene calls are TRBV13 and TRBJ1-5; possibly TRBD1 for D (5 bases). The receptor was derived from a girl between 10 and 17 years old with multiple sclerosis. The material sequenced was blood. The CDR3 here is CASSQGRGGNQPQHF. In DNA, the CDR3 is TGTGCCAGCAGTCAAGGACGGGGCGGCAATCAGCCCCAGCATTTT.